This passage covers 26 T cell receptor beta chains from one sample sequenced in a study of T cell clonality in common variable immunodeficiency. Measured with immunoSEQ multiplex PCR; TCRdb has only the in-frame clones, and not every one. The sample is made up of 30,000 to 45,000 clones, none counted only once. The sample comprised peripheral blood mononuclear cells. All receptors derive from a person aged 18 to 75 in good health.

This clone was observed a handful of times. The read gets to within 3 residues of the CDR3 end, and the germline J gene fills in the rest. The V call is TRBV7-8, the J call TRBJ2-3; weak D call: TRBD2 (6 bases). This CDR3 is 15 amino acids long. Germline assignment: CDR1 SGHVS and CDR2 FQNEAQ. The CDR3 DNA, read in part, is TGTGCCAGCAGCTACCGACCGGGACTGGGGCCTTCG. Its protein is CASSYRPGLGPS. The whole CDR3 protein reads CASSYRPGLGPSQYF.

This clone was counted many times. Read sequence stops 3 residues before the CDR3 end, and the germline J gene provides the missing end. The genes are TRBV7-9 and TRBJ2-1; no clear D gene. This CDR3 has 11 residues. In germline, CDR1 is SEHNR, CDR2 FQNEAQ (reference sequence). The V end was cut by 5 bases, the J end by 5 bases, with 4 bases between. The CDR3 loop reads CASSRHNEQFF. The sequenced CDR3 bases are TGTGCCAGCAGCCGTCACAATGAG.

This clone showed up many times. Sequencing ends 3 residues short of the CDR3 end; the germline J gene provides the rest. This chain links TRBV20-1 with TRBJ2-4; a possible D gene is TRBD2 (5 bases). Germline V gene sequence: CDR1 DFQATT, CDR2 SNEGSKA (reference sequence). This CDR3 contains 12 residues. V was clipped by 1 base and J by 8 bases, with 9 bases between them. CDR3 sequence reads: CSARVRGHIQYF. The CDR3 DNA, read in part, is TGCAGTGCTAGAGTCCGGGGTCACATT.

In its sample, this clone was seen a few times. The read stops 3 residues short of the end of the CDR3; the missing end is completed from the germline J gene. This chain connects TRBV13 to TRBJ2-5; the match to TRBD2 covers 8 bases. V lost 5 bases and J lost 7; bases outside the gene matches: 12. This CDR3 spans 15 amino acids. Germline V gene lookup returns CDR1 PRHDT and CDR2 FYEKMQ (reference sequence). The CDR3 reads CASSTRGGTRGTQYF. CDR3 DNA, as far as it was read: TGTGCCAGCAGCACCCGAGGAGGGACTAGGGGGACC.

The part of the CDR3 DNA that was read is TGCAGTGCTTGGGGTCAGGGATGGGTCTACAATGAG. Protein sequence: CSAWGQGWVYNE. The whole CDR3 region reads CSAWGQGWVYNEQFF. The chain is built from TRBV20-1 and TRBJ2-1; D perhaps matches TRBD1 (5 bases). The read finishes 3 residues shy of the CDR3 end, and the germline J gene is used to complete it. V gave up 5 bases and J gave up 3 bases, with 17 bases separating them. The CDR3 covers 15 residues. Germline assignment: CDR1 DFQATT and CDR2 SNEGSKA (reference sequence).

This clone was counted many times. The CDR3 DNA, read in part, is TGTGCCAGCAGTGTTAGATGGCAGGGAGGGGAGACC. Its translation: CASSVRWQGGET. The full CDR3 protein reads CASSVRWQGGETQYF. J is TRBJ2-5 and V is TRBV2; 7 nucleotides agree with TRBD2. The read falls 3 residues short of the CDR3 end, and the missing part is taken from the germline J gene. V was pared by 4 bases and J by 5 bases, with 10 bases of the junction left unmatched. Germline V CDR1 and CDR2: SNHLY, FYNNEI. The CDR3 totals 15 residues.

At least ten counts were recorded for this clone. The DNA read from the CDR3 is TGTGCCAGCAGCCAAGTCCGGACTAGCGGGAGTAGCCATGAG. Its protein product is CASSQVRTSGSSHE. The entire CDR3 reads CASSQVRTSGSSHEQFF. The chain combines TRBV4-2 with TRBJ2-1; the match to TRBD2 covers 13 bases. The CDR3 is cut off 3 residues early in the read; its end comes from the germline J gene. V lost 1 base to trimming and J lost 8 bases; unmatched junction nucleotides: 8. Looked up from germline, CDR1 is LGHNA and CDR2 is YNFKEQ. This CDR3 has 17 residues.

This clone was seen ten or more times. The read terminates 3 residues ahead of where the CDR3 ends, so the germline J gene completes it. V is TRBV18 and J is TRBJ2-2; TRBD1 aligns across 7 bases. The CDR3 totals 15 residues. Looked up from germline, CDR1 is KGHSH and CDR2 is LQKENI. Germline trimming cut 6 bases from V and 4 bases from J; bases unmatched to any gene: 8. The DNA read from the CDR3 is TGTGCCAGCTCCCTCGACAGGGTCCCCACCGGGGAG. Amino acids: CASSLDRVPTGE. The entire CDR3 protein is CASSLDRVPTGELFF.

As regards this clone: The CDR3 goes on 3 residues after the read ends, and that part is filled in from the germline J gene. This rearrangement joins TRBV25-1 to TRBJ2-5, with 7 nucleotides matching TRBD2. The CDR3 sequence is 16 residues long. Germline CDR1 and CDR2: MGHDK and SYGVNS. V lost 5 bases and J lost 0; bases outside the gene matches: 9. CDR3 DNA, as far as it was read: TGTGCCAGCAGTTCGGTCCGGGACTACTACCAAGAGACC. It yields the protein CASSSVRDYYQET. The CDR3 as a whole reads CASSSVRDYYQETQYF.

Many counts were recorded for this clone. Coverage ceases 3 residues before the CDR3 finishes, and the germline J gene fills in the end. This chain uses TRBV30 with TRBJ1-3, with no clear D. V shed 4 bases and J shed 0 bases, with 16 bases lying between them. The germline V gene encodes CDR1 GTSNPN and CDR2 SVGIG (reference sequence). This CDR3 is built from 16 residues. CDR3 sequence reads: CAWTSGQTSSGNTIYF. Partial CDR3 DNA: TGTGCCTGGACCTCGGGTCAAACGTCCTCTGGAAACACC.

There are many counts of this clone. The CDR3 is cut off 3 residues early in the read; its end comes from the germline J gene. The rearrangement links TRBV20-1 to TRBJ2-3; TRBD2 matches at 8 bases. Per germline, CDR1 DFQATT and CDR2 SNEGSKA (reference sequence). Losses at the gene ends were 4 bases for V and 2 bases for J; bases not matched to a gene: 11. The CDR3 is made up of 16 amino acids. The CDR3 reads CSANLETSENTDTQYF. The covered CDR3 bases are TGCAGTGCTAACCTCGAGACTAGCGAGAACACAGATACG.

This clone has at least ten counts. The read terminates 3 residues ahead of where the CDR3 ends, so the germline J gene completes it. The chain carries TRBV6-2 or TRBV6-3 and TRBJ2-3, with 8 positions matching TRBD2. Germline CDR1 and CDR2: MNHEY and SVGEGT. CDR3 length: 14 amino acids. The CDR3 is CASRPGTSQATQYF. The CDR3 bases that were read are TGTGCCAGCAGACCCGGGACTAGTCAAGCAACG.

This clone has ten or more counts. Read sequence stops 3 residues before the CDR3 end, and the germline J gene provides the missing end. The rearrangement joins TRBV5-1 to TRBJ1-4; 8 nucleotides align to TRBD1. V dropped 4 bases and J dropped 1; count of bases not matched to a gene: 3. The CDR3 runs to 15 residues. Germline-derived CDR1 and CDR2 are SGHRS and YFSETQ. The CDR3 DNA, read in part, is TGCGCCAGCAGCCCCGGACAGGGAACTAATGAAAAA. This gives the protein CASSPGQGTNEK. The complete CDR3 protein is CASSPGQGTNEKLFF.

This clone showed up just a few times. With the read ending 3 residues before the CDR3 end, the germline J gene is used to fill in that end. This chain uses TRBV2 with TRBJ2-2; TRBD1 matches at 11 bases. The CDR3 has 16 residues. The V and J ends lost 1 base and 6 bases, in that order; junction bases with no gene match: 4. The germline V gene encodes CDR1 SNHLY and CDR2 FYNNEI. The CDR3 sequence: CASSEGRTGGPGELFF. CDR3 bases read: TGTGCCAGCAGTGAAGGAAGGACAGGGGGCCCCGGGGAG.

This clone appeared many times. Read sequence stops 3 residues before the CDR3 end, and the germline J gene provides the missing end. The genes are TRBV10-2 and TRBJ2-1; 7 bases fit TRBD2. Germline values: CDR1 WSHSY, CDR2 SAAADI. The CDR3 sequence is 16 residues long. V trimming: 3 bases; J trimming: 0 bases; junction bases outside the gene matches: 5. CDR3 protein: CASSDLRGSSYNEQFF. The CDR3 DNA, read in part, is TGCGCCAGCAGTGACCTGCGCGGGAGCTCCTACAATGAG.

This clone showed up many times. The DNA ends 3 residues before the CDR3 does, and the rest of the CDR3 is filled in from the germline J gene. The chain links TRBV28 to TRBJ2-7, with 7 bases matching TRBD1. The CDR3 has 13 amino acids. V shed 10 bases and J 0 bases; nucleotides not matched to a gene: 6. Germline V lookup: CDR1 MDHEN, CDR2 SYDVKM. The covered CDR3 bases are TGTGCCACCTGGGGACAGAACTCCTACGAG. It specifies CATWGQNSYE. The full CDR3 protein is CATWGQNSYEQYF.

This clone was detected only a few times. The CDR3 DNA, read in part, is TGCGCCAGCAGGTCGACAGGGGATAGCAATCAGCCG. Its protein is CASRSTGDSNQP. The CDR3 reads in full as CASRSTGDSNQPQYF. The genes are TRBV5-1 and TRBJ2-3; 8 bases are a match to TRBD1. The CDR3 is cut off 3 residues early in the read; its end comes from the germline J gene. The CDR3 extends over 15 amino acids. Germline-derived CDR1 and CDR2 are SGHRS and YFSETQ.

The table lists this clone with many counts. The DNA read from the CDR3 is TGTGCCAGTAGGGCTAGCCGCTACAATGAG. It encodes CASRASRYNE. The whole CDR3 sequence reads CASRASRYNEQFF. This sequence joins TRBV19 and TRBJ2-1; tentative D call: TRBD2 (5 bases). The CDR3 end is not reached by the read, which stops 3 residues before it; the germline J gene fills it in. V lost 6 bases and J 3 bases, leaving 9 bases between the germline ends. The CDR3 runs 13 residues. Germline V gives CDR1 LNHDA, CDR2 SQIVND (reference sequence).

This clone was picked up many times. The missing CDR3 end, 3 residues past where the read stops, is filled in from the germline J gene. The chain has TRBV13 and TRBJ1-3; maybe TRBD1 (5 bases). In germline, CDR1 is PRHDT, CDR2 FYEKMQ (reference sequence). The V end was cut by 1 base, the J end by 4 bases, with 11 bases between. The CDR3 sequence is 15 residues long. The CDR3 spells CASSLEGESGNTIYF. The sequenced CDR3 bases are TGTGCCAGCAGCTTAGAAGGGGAGTCCGGAAACACC.

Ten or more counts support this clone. CDR3 DNA (partial): TGTGCCAGCAGTGCCTACGTCGGGACAGCGTACAATGAG. Protein: CASSAYVGTAYNE. The full-length CDR3 reads as CASSAYVGTAYNEQFF. The chain couples TRBV6-1 to TRBJ2-1; 7 bases map to TRBD1. The read falls 3 residues short of the CDR3 end, and the missing part is taken from the germline J gene. The CDR3 totals 16 residues. Germline trimming cut 4 bases from V and 4 bases from J; bases unmatched to any gene: 10. Germline CDR1 is MNHNS and CDR2 is SASEGT.

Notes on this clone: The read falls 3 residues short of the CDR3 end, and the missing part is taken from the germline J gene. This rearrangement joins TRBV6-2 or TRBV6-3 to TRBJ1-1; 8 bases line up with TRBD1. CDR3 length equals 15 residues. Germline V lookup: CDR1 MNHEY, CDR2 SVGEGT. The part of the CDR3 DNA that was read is TGTGCCAGCAGTTGGGGACAGGATATTCACAATGAG. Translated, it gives CASSWGQDIHNE. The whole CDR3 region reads CASSWGQDIHNEAFF.

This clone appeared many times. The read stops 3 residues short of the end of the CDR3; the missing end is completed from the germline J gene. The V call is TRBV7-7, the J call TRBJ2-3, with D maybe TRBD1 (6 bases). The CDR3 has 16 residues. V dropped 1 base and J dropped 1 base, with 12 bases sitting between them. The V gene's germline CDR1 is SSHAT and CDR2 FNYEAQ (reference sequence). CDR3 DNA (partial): TGTGCCAGCAGCTTAGGGTCGGCAGGGGGCACAGATACG. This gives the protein CASSLGSAGGTDT. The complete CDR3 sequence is CASSLGSAGGTDTQYF.

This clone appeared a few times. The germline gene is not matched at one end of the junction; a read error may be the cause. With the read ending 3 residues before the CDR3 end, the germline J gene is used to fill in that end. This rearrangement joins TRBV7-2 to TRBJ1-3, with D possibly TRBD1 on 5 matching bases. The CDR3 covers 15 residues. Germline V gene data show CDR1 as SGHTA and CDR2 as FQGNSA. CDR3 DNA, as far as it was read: TGTGCCAGCAGCTTAGGAATAGGGACTGGAAACACT. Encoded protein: CASSLGIGTGNT. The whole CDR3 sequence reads CASSLGIGTGNTIYF.

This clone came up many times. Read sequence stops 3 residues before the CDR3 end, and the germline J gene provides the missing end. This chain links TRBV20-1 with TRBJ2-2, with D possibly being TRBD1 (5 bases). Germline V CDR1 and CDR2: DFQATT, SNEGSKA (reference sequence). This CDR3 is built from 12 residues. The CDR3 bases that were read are TGCAGTGCTAGACAGGGCAATTCACCG. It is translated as CSARQGNSP. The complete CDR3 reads CSARQGNSPLFF.

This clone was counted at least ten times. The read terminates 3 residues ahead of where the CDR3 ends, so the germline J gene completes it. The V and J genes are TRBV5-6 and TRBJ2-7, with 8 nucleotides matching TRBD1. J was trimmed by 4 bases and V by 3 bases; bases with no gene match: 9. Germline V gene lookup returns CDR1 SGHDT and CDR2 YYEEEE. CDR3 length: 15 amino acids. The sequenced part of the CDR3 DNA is TGTGCCAGCAGCTCCCCCGGGACAGGAAAATACGAG. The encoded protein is CASSSPGTGKYE. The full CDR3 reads CASSSPGTGKYEQYF. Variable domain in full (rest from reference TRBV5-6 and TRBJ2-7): DAGVTQSPTHLIKTRGQQVTLRCSPKSGHDTVSWYQQALGQGPQFIFQYYEEEERQRGNFPDRFSGHQFPNYSSELNVNALLLGDSALYLCASSSPGTGKYEQYFGPGTRLTVT.

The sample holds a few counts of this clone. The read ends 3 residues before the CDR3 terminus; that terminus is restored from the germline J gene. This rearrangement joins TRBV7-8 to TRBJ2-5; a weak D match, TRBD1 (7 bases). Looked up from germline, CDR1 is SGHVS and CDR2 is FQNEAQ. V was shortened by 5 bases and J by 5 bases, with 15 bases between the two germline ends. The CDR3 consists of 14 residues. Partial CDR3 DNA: TGTGCCAGCAGCCCCAGGGGGGACGGGGAGACC. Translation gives CASSPRGDGET. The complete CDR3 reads CASSPRGDGETQYF.